This T cell receptor (beta chain) was observed in a study of blood T cell repertoires in COVID-19. V was pared by 3 bases and J by 7 bases, with 4 bases of the junction left unmatched. The V gene's germline CDR1 is MNHNS and CDR2 SASEGT. CDR3 length: 15 residues. Seattle researchers signed up patients amid active infection and tracked them longitudinally. Original processing notes: Nucleated cell counts were estimated from reference gene primer amplification. Libraries were prepared by immunoSEQ multiplex PCR; TCRdb keeps only in-frame clonotypes and omits some of them. The V and J calls and clone size are taken from that table; D and trimming were inferred from the DNA. The sample includes hundreds of thousands of clones, 65% to 90% of them seen just once.

Sequenced material: peripheral blood. The receptor's source is a man aged 50 to 59 with COVID-19, enrolled during active disease. V gene TRBV6-1 combines with J gene TRBJ2-1, with TRBD1 identical over 12 bases. The CDR3: CASSDRDRGRNEQFF. CDR3 bases: TGTGCCAGCAGTGACCGGGACAGGGGGCGAAATGAGCAGTTCTTC.